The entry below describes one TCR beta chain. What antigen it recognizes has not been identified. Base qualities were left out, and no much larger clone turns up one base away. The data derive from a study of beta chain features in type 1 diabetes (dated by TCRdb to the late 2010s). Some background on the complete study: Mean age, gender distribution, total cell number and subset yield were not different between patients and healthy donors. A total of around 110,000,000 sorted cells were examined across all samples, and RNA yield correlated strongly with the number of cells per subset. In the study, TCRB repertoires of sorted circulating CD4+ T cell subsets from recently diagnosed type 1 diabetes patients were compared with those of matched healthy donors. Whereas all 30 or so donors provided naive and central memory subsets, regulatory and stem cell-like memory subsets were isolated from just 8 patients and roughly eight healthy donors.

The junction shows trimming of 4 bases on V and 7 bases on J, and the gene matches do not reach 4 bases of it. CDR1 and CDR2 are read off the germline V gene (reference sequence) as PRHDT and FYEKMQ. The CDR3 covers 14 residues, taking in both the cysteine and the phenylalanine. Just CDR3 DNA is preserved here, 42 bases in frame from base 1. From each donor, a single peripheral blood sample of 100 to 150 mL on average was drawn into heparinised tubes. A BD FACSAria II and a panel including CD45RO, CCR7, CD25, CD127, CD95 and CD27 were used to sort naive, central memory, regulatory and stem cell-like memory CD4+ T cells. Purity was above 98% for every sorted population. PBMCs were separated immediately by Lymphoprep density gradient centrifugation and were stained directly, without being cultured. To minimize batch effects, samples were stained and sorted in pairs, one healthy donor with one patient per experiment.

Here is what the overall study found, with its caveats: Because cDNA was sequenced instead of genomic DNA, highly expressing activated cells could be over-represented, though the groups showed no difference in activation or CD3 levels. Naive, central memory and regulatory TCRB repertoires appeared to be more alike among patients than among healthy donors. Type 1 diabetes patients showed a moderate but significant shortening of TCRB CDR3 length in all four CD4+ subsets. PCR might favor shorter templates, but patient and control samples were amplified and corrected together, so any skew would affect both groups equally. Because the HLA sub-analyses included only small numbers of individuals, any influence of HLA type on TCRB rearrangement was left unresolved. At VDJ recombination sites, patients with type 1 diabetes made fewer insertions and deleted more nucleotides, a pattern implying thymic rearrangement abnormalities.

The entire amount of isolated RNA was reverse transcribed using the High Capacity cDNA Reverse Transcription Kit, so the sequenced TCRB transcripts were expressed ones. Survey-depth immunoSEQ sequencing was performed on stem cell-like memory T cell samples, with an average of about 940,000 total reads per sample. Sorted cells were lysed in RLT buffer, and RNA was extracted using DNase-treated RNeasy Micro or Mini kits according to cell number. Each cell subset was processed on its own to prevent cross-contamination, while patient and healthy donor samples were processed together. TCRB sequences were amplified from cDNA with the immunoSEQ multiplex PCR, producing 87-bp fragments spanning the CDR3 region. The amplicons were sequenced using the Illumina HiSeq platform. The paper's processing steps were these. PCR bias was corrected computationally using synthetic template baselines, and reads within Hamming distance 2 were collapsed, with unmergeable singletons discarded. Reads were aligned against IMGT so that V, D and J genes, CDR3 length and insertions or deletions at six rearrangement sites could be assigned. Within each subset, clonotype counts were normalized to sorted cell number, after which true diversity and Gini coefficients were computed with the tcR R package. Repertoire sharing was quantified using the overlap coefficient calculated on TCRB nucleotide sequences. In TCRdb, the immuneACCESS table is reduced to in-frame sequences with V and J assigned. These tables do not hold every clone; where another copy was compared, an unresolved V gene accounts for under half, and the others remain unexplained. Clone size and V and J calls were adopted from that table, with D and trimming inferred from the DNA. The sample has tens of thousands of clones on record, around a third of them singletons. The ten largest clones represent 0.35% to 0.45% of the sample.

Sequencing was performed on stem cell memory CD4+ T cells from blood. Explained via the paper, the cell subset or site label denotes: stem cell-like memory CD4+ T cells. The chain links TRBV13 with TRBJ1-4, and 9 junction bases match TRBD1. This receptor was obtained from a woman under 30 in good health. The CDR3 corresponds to CASSSRQGVEKLFF. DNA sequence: TGTGCCAGCAGCTCCCGACAGGGGGTTGAAAAACTGTTTTTT.